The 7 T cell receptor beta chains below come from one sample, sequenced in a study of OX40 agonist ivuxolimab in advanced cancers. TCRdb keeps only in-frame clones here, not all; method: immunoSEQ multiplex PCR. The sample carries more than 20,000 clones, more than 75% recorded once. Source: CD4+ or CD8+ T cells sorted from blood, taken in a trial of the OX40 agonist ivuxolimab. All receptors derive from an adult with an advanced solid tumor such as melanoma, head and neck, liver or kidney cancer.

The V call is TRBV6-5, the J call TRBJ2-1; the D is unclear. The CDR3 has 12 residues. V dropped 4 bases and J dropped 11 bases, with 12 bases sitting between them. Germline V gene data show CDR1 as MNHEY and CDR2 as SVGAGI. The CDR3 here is CASSSPGYQQFF. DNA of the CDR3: TGTGCCAGCAGTTCTCCGGGTTATCAGCAGTTCTTC.

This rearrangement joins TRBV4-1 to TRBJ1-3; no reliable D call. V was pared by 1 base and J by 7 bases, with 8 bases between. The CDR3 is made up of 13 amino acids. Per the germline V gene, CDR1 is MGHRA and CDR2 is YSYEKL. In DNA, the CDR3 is TGCGCCAGCAGCCAAGTAGGGCCGAACACCATATATTTT. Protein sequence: CASSQVGPNTIYF.

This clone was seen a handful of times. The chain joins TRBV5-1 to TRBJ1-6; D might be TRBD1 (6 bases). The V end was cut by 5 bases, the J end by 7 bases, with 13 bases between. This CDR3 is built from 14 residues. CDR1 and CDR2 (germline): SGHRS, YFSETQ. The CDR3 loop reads CASREGTKNSPLHF. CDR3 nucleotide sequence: TGCGCCAGCAGGGAAGGGACAAAAAATTCACCCCTCCACTTT.

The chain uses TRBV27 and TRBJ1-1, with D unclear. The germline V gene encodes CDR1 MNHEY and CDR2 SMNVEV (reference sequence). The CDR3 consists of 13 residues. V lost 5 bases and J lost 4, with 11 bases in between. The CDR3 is CASSPQVATEAFF. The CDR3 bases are TGTGCCAGCAGTCCCCAGGTGGCCACTGAAGCTTTCTTT.

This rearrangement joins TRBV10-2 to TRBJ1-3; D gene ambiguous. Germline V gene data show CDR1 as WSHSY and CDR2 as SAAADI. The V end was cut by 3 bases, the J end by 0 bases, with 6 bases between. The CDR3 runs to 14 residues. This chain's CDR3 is CASSDPFSGNTIYF. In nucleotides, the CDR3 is TGCGCCAGCAGTGACCCGTTCTCTGGAAACACCATATATTTT.

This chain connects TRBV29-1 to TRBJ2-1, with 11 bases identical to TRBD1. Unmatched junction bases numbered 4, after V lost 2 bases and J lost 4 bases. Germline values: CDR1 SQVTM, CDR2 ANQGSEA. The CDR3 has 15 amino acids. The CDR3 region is CSVELRDRGYNEQFF. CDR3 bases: TGCAGCGTTGAACTCCGGGACAGGGGGTACAATGAGCAGTTCTTC.

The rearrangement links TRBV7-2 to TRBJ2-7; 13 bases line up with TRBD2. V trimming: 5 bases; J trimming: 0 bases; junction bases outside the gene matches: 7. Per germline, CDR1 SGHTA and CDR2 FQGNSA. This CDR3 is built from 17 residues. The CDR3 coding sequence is TGTGCCAGCAGCCGGACTAGCGGGGGCCTCAACTCCTACGAGCAGTACTTC. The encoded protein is CASSRTSGGLNSYEQYF.